Listed here are 22 T cell receptor beta chains from one sample, sequenced in a study of cytomegalovirus exposure and HLA in healthy donors. PCR involved 60 Vbeta and 13 Jbeta primers. Produced via immunoSEQ multiplex PCR; TCRdb's table is partial and in-frame only. Of roughly 71,000 clones detected, approximately 82% appear once; the ten largest clones hold under 3%. Sequenced material: PBMCs. The receptors were gathered from a girl between 5 and 17 years old in good health and CMV-seropositive.

The chain recombines TRBV27 with TRBJ2-5; 7 bases agree with TRBD1. J lost 9 bases, V lost 3 bases, and 4 bases had no gene match. The germline V gene has CDR1 MNHEY and CDR2 SMNVEV (reference sequence). The CDR3 has 12 amino acids. The DNA of the CDR3 is TGTGCCAGCAGTTTCAGGCAGGGGGCCCAGTACTTC. Amino acid sequence: CASSFRQGAQYF.

J is TRBJ1-5 and V is TRBV4-1; TRBD1 might be the D (5 bases). Between the trimmed V and J ends, which lost 0 bases and 4 bases, there was a span of 13 bases. CDR1 MGHRA and CDR2 YSYEKL come from the germline V gene. The CDR3 runs to 16 residues. CDR3 residues: CASSQEGRRSNQPQHF. Here the CDR3 DNA reads TGCGCCAGCAGCCAAGAGGGGCGGCGATCGAATCAGCCCCAGCATTTT.

The CDR3 sequence: CASSQGEGVEGEAFF. The CDR3 nucleotides are TGTGCCAGCAGCCAAGGGGAAGGGGTGGAAGGTGAAGCTTTCTTT. The chain joins TRBV4-2 to TRBJ1-1; weak D call: TRBD1 (5 bases). Germline V gives CDR1 LGHNA, CDR2 YNFKEQ. V lost 1 base, J lost 7 bases, and 16 bases lay in between. The CDR3 is 15 amino acids.

The DNA for the CDR3 is TGTGCCACCAGCCCCCGAGGACAGCAGAACACTGAAGCTTTCTTT. The encoded protein is CATSPRGQQNTEAFF. The chain couples TRBV15 to TRBJ1-1, with D tentatively TRBD1 (6 bases). V was clipped by 5 bases and J by 1 base, with 14 bases between them. The germline CDR1 and CDR2 sequences are LNHNV and YYDKDF (reference sequence). The CDR3 runs 15 residues.

The chain employs TRBV5-1 and TRBJ2-1; 9 bases are a match to TRBD2. Germline V gene sequence: CDR1 SGHRS, CDR2 YFSETQ. This CDR3 has 16 residues. The junction had 4 bases not matched to a gene; V was cut back by 3 bases and J by 0 bases. The CDR3 region is CASSSSGASSYNEQFF. The CDR3 region has the DNA TGCGCCAGCAGCTCTAGCGGGGCAAGCTCCTACAATGAGCAGTTCTTC.

The chain links TRBV28 to TRBJ1-1; no reliable D call. Germline CDR1 is MDHEN and CDR2 is SYDVKM. V lost 6 bases, J lost 1 base, and 12 bases lay in between. This CDR3 contains 14 residues. The CDR3 nucleotides read TGTGCCAGCAGCCAGGCAGGATCGAACACTGAAGCTTTCTTT. It translates to CASSQAGSNTEAFF.

V is TRBV10-2 and J is TRBJ1-5, with 9 bases lining up with TRBD1. The germline CDR1 and CDR2 sequences are WSHSY and SAAADI. The CDR3 extends over 13 amino acids. V lost 7 bases to trimming and J lost 6 bases; unmatched junction nucleotides: 4. CDR3 DNA: TGCGCCAGCATGCCGGGACAGGGTCAGCCCCAGCATTTT. Protein sequence: CASMPGQGQPQHF.

This chain uses TRBV28 with TRBJ1-2; 7 bases map to TRBD1. With 7 bases clipped from V and 9 bases from J, the junction kept 11 bases outside the gene matches. Germline V gene sequence: CDR1 MDHEN, CDR2 SYDVKM. The CDR3 covers 13 residues. This CDR3 reads CASIPRGHHSYTF. Here the CDR3 DNA reads TGTGCCAGCATTCCTAGGGGGCACCACAGCTACACCTTC.

This clone has just a few counts. This chain uses TRBV2 with TRBJ2-2; D possibly corresponds to TRBD2 (6 bases). V was pared by 3 bases and J by 4 bases, with 12 bases between. This CDR3 spans 15 amino acids. In germline, CDR1 is SNHLY, CDR2 FYNNEI. CDR3 amino acids: CASSEQAAGTGELFF. CDR3 bases: TGTGCCAGCAGTGAGCAGGCAGCGGGCACCGGGGAGCTGTTTTTT.

V is TRBV4-1 and J is TRBJ2-2, with 10 bases matching TRBD1. The trim removed 4 bases at V and 2 bases at J, leaving 7 bases unmatched. CDR1 is MGHRA, CDR2 YSYEKL, per germline. The CDR3 consists of 17 residues. CDR3 loop: CASSRGTGALNTGELFF. CDR3 coding DNA: TGCGCCAGCAGCCGGGGGACAGGGGCCCTAAACACCGGGGAGCTGTTTTTT.

CDR3 nucleotide sequence: TGTGCCAGCAGTGATCGGGACAGGGGAGGACAGCCCCAGCATTTT. Translating gives CASSDRDRGGQPQHF. The V and J genes are TRBV2 and TRBJ1-5; 10 bases match TRBD1. Looked up from germline, CDR1 is SNHLY and CDR2 is FYNNEI. The CDR3 covers 15 residues. V dropped 3 bases and J dropped 7; count of bases not matched to a gene: 6.

The gene calls are TRBV28 and TRBJ1-1; D is unresolved. Germline assignment: CDR1 MDHEN and CDR2 SYDVKM. This CDR3 is built from 15 residues. The germline V and J ends were trimmed by 8 bases and 3 bases, with 19 bases remaining between them. The CDR3 DNA sequence: TGTGCCAGCTTAGCAGTACTACCCCTAGACACTGAAGCTTTCTTT. Its translation is CASLAVLPLDTEAFF.

The chain is built from TRBV6-1 and TRBJ2-1; 7 bases fit TRBD2. V lost 4 bases, J lost 6 bases, and 6 bases stayed unmatched. The CDR3 runs to 14 residues. Germline V gene lookup returns CDR1 MNHNS and CDR2 SASEGT. The CDR3 region is CASSGLGGTNEQFF. In nucleotides, the CDR3 is TGTGCCAGCAGTGGCCTCGGGGGGACCAATGAGCAGTTCTTC.

J is TRBJ1-3 and V is TRBV28; possible D gene TRBD1, 6 bases. With 6 bases removed from V and 6 bases from J, the gap between germline ends came to 12 bases. The CDR3 is 13 residues long. Germline V gene data show CDR1 as MDHEN and CDR2 as SYDVKM. Written as DNA, the CDR3 is TGTGCCAGCAGCCGGAACAGGGTAAACACCATATATTTT. It translates to CASSRNRVNTIYF.

This chain connects TRBV28 to TRBJ2-3; the match to TRBD2 covers 9 bases. V shed 4 bases, J shed 9 bases, and the junction held 11 bases outside the gene matches. This CDR3 region has 15 residues. Germline V gene data show CDR1 as MDHEN and CDR2 as SYDVKM. The CDR3 protein is CASSSPSGDPLTQYF. The CDR3 nucleotides are TGTGCCAGCAGTTCCCCTAGCGGGGACCCTCTGACGCAGTATTTT.

This clone came up many times. V gene TRBV4-3 combines with J gene TRBJ2-3, with D possibly matching TRBD1 (6 bases). The CDR3 runs 14 residues. Trimming took 4 bases from V and 4 from J, leaving 12 bases between them. Germline-derived CDR1 and CDR2 are LGHNA and YSLEER. The CDR3 DNA follows: TGCGCCAGCAGCCCCAACAGGGCCCCAGATACGCAGTATTTT. It specifies CASSPNRAPDTQYF.

J is TRBJ2-1 and V is TRBV5-1; weak D call: TRBD1 (5 bases). The CDR3 has 15 amino acids. Germline assignment: CDR1 SGHRS and CDR2 YFSETQ. V lost 1 base and J lost 3, with 11 bases in between. The CDR3 DNA reads as TGCGCCAGCAGCTTGTACGACAGTAACTACAATGAGCAGTTCTTC. Translated: CASSLYDSNYNEQFF.

The chain joins TRBV25-1 to TRBJ2-3; the D is unclear. The CDR3 runs to 13 residues. Trimming left V 4 bases short and J 0 bases short, with 5 bases between. Germline loops: CDR1 MGHDK, CDR2 SYGVNS. DNA for the CDR3: TGTGCCAGCAGTGCAGGCAGCACAGATACGCAGTATTTT. Translated: CASSAGSTDTQYF.

This clone was counted once. The gene calls are TRBV4-1 and TRBJ2-7, with D possibly TRBD2 on 5 matching bases. The germline V gene has CDR1 MGHRA and CDR2 YSYEKL. This CDR3 region has 13 residues. Between the trimmed V and J ends, which lost 6 bases and 9 bases, there was a span of 18 bases. The CDR3 DNA is TGCGCCAGCAGGGGAGTGAGTGAGATCCGGCAGTACTTC. Translation gives CASRGVSEIRQYF.

The chain employs TRBV5-1 and TRBJ1-6, with unresolved D. The CDR3 sequence is 13 residues long. Trimming removed 6 bases at V and 0 bases at J, with 4 bases between. In germline, CDR1 is SGHRS, CDR2 YFSETQ. The CDR3 coding sequence is TGCGCCAGCACGGTCTCCTATAATTCACCCCTCCACTTT. Residues: CASTVSYNSPLHF.

With regard to this clone: At one end the junction does not follow the germline gene, possibly because of a read error. The DNA of the CDR3 is TGTGCCGGGAGTAGCGGGGTGGGAGATACGCAGTATTTT. This codes for CAGSSGVGDTQYF. The rearrangement uses TRBV30 and TRBJ2-3; 8 bases match TRBD2. The germline V gene encodes CDR1 GTSNPN and CDR2 SVGIG (reference sequence). This CDR3 comprises 13 residues. Full variable domain (rest looked up from reference TRBV30 and TRBJ2-3): SQTIHQWPATLVQPVGSPLSLECTVEGTSNPNLYWYRQAAGRGLQLLFYSVGIGQISSEVPQNLSASRPQDRQFILSSKKLLLSDSGFYLCAGSSGVGDTQYFGPGTRLTVL.

CDR3 nucleotides: TGTGCCAGTAGTCCCTGGGTAGCGGACCACTACGAGCAGTACTTC. Amino acids: CASSPWVADHYEQYF. The chain employs TRBV19 and TRBJ2-7; TRBD2 might be the D (6 bases). Germline CDR1 is LNHDA and CDR2 is SQIVND (reference sequence). The CDR3 loop spans 15 amino acids. The V end was cut by 5 bases, the J end by 3 bases, with 17 bases between.